Below are 28 T cell receptor beta chains sequenced from a single sample in a study of cytomegalovirus exposure and HLA in healthy donors. Method: immunoSEQ multiplex PCR; TCRdb's copy keeps in-frame clones and lacks some. The table shows 110,000 to 150,000 clones, with around 93% occurring only once. The sample was PBMCs. These receptors were collected from a young man in good health and CMV-seropositive.

The rearrangement links TRBV6-4 to TRBJ2-1; D is unclear. This CDR3 is built from 13 residues. Deletions cut 2 bases from V and 9 bases from J, with 11 bases between. Germline V gene lookup returns CDR1 MRHNA and CDR2 SNTAGT. CDR3 residues: CASSDEATGEQFF. CDR3 DNA sequence: TGTGCCAGCAGTGACGAGGCCACCGGTGAGCAGTTCTTC.

The J gene is TRBJ1-1, the V gene TRBV28, with D tentatively TRBD1 (6 bases). Per the germline V gene, CDR1 is MDHEN and CDR2 is SYDVKM. The CDR3 spans 14 residues. V lost 9 bases, J lost 4 bases, and 18 bases lay in between. The CDR3 DNA sequence: TGTGCCAGTTTAAAAGGGGGGGAGAGCACTGAAGCTTTCTTT. The encoded protein is CASLKGGESTEAFF.

The V gene is TRBV4-1, the J gene TRBJ2-7, with a weak D call TRBD2 (6 bases). This CDR3 is 18 amino acids long. CDR1 is MGHRA and CDR2 is YSYEKL in the germline V gene. V was trimmed by 2 bases and J by 6 bases, leaving 26 bases between them. The DNA of the CDR3 is TGCGCCAGCAGCCAAAACTCAGGGACGGGAGTCGGCATGGGCGAGCAGTACTTC. Its translation is CASSQNSGTGVGMGEQYF.

This chain connects TRBV2 to TRBJ2-3, with 8 nucleotides matching TRBD1. The CDR3 covers 15 residues. Germline V gene lookup returns CDR1 SNHLY and CDR2 FYNNEI. J was trimmed by 2 bases and V by 1 base; bases with no gene match: 2. The CDR3 bases are TGTGCCAGCAGTGAAGAGGGACAGGTCACAGATACGCAGTATTTT. It yields the protein CASSEEGQVTDTQYF.

The chain links TRBV13 to TRBJ2-1, with TRBD2 identical over 8 bases. The V and J ends lost 8 bases and 8 bases, in that order; junction bases with no gene match: 17. Germline-derived CDR1 and CDR2 are PRHDT and FYEKMQ (reference sequence). This CDR3 is 16 amino acids long. The CDR3 spells CASGARSGRGRDEQFF. The DNA for the CDR3 is TGTGCCAGCGGGGCACGCAGCGGGAGAGGGAGGGATGAGCAGTTCTTC.

The V gene is TRBV4-1, the J gene TRBJ1-4; TRBD1 aligns across 8 bases. V lost 4 bases to trimming and J lost 4 bases; unmatched junction nucleotides: 5. This CDR3 is built from 15 residues. CDR1 MGHRA and CDR2 YSYEKL come from the germline V gene. Here the CDR3 DNA reads TGCGCCAGCAGCCCTAGACAGGGGCGTAATGAAAAACTGTTTTTT. Translating it yields CASSPRQGRNEKLFF.

V usage is TRBV7-8 and J usage is TRBJ2-5, with a weak D call TRBD1 (6 bases). The CDR3 contains 13 residues. The V gene lost 5 bases and the J gene lost 4 bases, with 11 bases spanning the gap. Germline loops: CDR1 SGHVS, CDR2 FQNEAQ. CDR3 sequence: CASSKDRRETQYF. CDR3 nucleotide sequence: TGTGCCAGCAGCAAGGACAGAAGAGAGACCCAGTACTTC.

The chain joins TRBV6-5 to TRBJ2-1, with a possible D match to TRBD2 (7 bases). CDR3 size: 13 residues. Trimming stripped 11 bases from V and 2 bases from J, with 13 bases between. Germline V lookup: CDR1 MNHEY, CDR2 SVGAGI. CDR3 sequence: CAARGGPYNEQFF. In DNA, the CDR3 is TGTGCCGCGAGGGGGGGGCCCTACAATGAGCAGTTCTTC.

The chain joins TRBV30 to TRBJ2-7; the D gene is possibly TRBD2 (6 bases). This CDR3 spans 13 amino acids. V gave up 2 bases and J gave up 7 bases, with 15 bases separating them. The germline gives CDR1 GTSNPN, CDR2 SVGIG (reference sequence). The CDR3 sequence: CAWSFLAGREQYF. CDR3 bases: TGTGCCTGGAGTTTCCTCGCGGGGCGGGAGCAGTACTTC.

The chain combines TRBV6-5 with TRBJ2-4, with D possibly TRBD1 on 6 matching bases. The CDR3 extends over 15 amino acids. Trimming took 6 bases from V and 6 from J, leaving 18 bases between them. Germline CDR1 is MNHEY and CDR2 is SVGAGI. The CDR3 region is CASRQPTGLGNIQYF. Here the CDR3 DNA reads TGTGCCAGCAGGCAGCCCACAGGGTTGGGAAACATTCAGTACTTC.

The gene calls are TRBV5-6 and TRBJ2-2, with 7 positions matching TRBD2. This CDR3 is built from 15 residues. J lost 6 bases, V lost 2 bases, and 7 bases had no gene match. Per germline, CDR1 SGHDT and CDR2 YYEEEE. The CDR3 sequence is CASSFLAAVAGELFF. CDR3 in DNA: TGTGCCAGCAGCTTCCTAGCGGCGGTCGCCGGGGAGCTGTTTTTT.

The chain recombines TRBV7-2 with TRBJ1-4, with D perhaps TRBD1 (6 bases). V gave up 2 bases and J gave up 2 bases, with 9 bases separating them. The CDR3 consists of 15 residues. CDR1 is SGHTA, CDR2 FQGNSA, per germline. DNA for the CDR3: TGTGCCAGCAGCTTATATGGGGGCACTAATGAAAAACTGTTTTTT. Its protein product is CASSLYGGTNEKLFF.

The gene calls are TRBV5-1 and TRBJ2-7, with D possibly matching TRBD1 (6 bases). CDR1 is SGHRS, CDR2 YFSETQ, per germline. V lost 0 bases, J lost 4 bases, and 14 bases lay in between. The CDR3 length is 15 residues. The CDR3 region has the DNA TGCGCCAGCAGCTTGGTACAGGGTGTCATGTACGAGCAGTACTTC. Its translation is CASSLVQGVMYEQYF.

This chain uses TRBV28 with TRBJ2-7; TRBD2 is a possible D gene (5 bases). The CDR3 runs 13 residues. Germline CDR1 reads MDHEN; CDR2 reads SYDVKM. V was cut by 4 bases and J by 2 bases, with 9 bases left in between. The CDR3 nucleotides read TGTGCCAGCAGTTCCGGGATGGCCTACGAGCAGTACTTC. Its translation: CASSSGMAYEQYF.

This clone has more than one count but fewer than ten. This chain uses TRBV4-2 with TRBJ2-1; 9 nucleotides line up with TRBD2. The trim removed 6 bases at V and 0 bases at J, leaving 3 bases unmatched. There are 15 residues in the CDR3. CDR1 is LGHNA, CDR2 YNFKEQ, per germline. The CDR3 DNA follows: TGTGCCAGCAGTCTAGCGGGGAGCTCCTACAATGAGCAGTTCTTC. It encodes CASSLAGSSYNEQFF.

The gene calls are TRBV4-1 and TRBJ2-7, with 12 bases aligning to TRBD2. The CDR3 length is 15 residues. CDR1 is MGHRA and CDR2 is YSYEKL in the germline V gene. Unmatched junction bases numbered 2, after V lost 3 bases and J lost 2 bases. The DNA of the CDR3 is TGCGCCAGCAGCCACGGACTAGCGGGGCCCTACGAGCAGTACTTC. It encodes CASSHGLAGPYEQYF.

The V and J genes are TRBV5-1 and TRBJ2-7; the D gene is possibly TRBD1 (6 bases). Between the trimmed V and J ends, which lost 0 bases and 2 bases, there was a span of 9 bases. The CDR3 has 14 residues. Germline CDR1 and CDR2: SGHRS and YFSETQ. CDR3 in DNA: TGCGCCAGCAGCTTGGTACAGGGCACCTACGAGCAGTACTTC. This codes for CASSLVQGTYEQYF.

This sequence joins TRBV28 and TRBJ1-5; D unclear. CDR1 MDHEN and CDR2 SYDVKM come from the germline V gene. The CDR3 loop spans 13 amino acids. Trimming left V 6 bases short and J 7 bases short, with 13 bases between. The CDR3 spells CASRNRERQPQHF. CDR3 DNA sequence: TGTGCCAGCAGAAACCGGGAGAGGCAGCCCCAGCATTTT.

CDR3 amino acids: CASSDWRIQYF. The CDR3 coding sequence is TGTGCCAGCAGTGACTGGAGAATCCAGTACTTC. The rearrangement uses TRBV27 and TRBJ2-5; the D is unclear. The CDR3 contains 11 residues. V was trimmed by 5 bases and J by 10 bases, leaving 11 bases between them. From germline, CDR1 is MNHEY and CDR2 SMNVEV (reference sequence).

This chain connects TRBV5-4 to TRBJ2-7; perhaps TRBD1 as D (5 bases). The CDR3 consists of 15 residues. The V and J ends lost 2 bases and 0 bases respectively, with 12 bases between them. The V gene's germline CDR1 is SGHNT and CDR2 YYREEE (reference sequence). CDR3 in amino acids: CASSLSGHYSYEQYF. The CDR3 DNA follows: TGTGCCAGCAGCTTATCCGGACATTACTCCTACGAGCAGTACTTC.

This clone showed up just a few times. J is TRBJ2-1 and V is TRBV5-1; D possibly corresponds to TRBD2 (6 bases). The V end was cut by 5 bases, the J end by 4 bases, with 16 bases between. Per the germline V gene, CDR1 is SGHRS and CDR2 is YFSETQ. The CDR3 spans 15 residues. The CDR3 spells CASRPQEGPYNEQFF. CDR3 coding DNA: TGCGCCAGCAGGCCCCAGGAGGGGCCGTACAATGAGCAGTTCTTC.

V and J are TRBV7-8 and TRBJ2-2, with 11 bases identical to TRBD1. This CDR3 has 17 amino acids. CDR1 is SGHVS and CDR2 is FQNEAQ in the germline V gene. The junction had 11 bases not matched to a gene; V was cut back by 5 bases and J by 6 bases. The CDR3 bases are TGTGCCAGCAGCCAGGGACAGGGGGGCCGTATTGCCGGGGAGCTGTTTTTT. Amino acids: CASSQGQGGRIAGELFF.

This chain connects TRBV28 to TRBJ1-1; TRBD1 matches 10 bases. Germline lookup yields CDR1 MDHEN and CDR2 SYDVKM. J gave up 5 bases and V 9 bases, and 6 bases lay outside the gene matches. This CDR3 region has 13 residues. CDR3 protein: CASRRQGATEAFF. The CDR3 coding sequence is TGTGCCAGTCGTAGACAGGGGGCGACTGAAGCTTTCTTT. The variable domain in full, completed from reference TRBV28 and TRBJ1-1, reads DVKVTQSSRYLVKRTGEKVFLECVQDMDHENMFWYRQDPGLGLRLIYFSYDVKMKEKGDIPEGYSVSREKKERFSLILESASTNQTSMYLCASRRQGATEAFFGQGTRLTVV.

This rearrangement joins TRBV7-8 to TRBJ2-7, with D unresolved. The CDR3 extends over 11 amino acids. CDR1 is SGHVS and CDR2 is FQNEAQ in the germline V gene. The V and J ends lost 5 bases and 1 base respectively, with 3 bases between them. CDR3 bases: TGTGCCAGCAGCCCTTCCTACGAGCAGTACTTC. Protein product: CASSPSYEQYF.

The chain combines TRBV27 with TRBJ2-1; TRBD2 matches at 8 bases. The CDR3 is 19 amino acids. The V gene's germline CDR1 is MNHEY and CDR2 SMNVEV (reference sequence). Losses at the gene ends were 5 bases for V and 0 bases for J; bases not matched to a gene: 15. The DNA of the CDR3 is TGTGCCAGCAGTCTGCGACTGTGGACTAGCTCGAGCTCCTACAATGAGCAGTTCTTC. Its protein is CASSLRLWTSSSSYNEQFF.

The V gene is TRBV19, the J gene TRBJ2-7, with 10 bases fitting TRBD1. From germline, CDR1 is LNHDA and CDR2 SQIVND (reference sequence). V gave up 9 bases and J gave up 4 bases; unmatched junction bases: 6. The CDR3 spans 13 residues. CDR3 sequence: CASAPGQGYEQYF. DNA for the CDR3: TGTGCCAGCGCCCCGGGACAGGGGTACGAGCAGTACTTC.

This chain uses TRBV27 with TRBJ2-1; D is unresolved. CDR3 length equals 14 residues. The ends were cut back, 2 bases at V and 8 bases at J, with 13 bases in the middle. Germline V CDR1 and CDR2: MNHEY, SMNVEV (reference sequence). CDR3 nucleotide sequence: TGTGCCAGCAGTTTACGAGCTAGATACGATGAGCAGTTCTTC. This codes for CASSLRARYDEQFF.

The chain couples TRBV5-6 to TRBJ2-6, with TRBD1 as a possible D gene (5 bases). The V and J ends lost 4 bases and 0 bases respectively, with 8 bases between them. Germline V gene lookup returns CDR1 SGHDT and CDR2 YYEEEE. The CDR3 contains 15 residues. CDR3 DNA: TGTGCCAGCAGCACCGGACACTCTGGGGCCAACGTCCTGACTTTC. Protein product: CASSTGHSGANVLTF. The full variable domain, completed using reference TRBV5-6 and TRBJ2-6, is DAGVTQSPTHLIKTRGQQVTLRCSPKSGHDTVSWYQQALGQGPQFIFQYYEEEERQRGNFPDRFSGHQFPNYSSELNVNALLLGDSALYLCASSTGHSGANVLTFGAGSRLTVL.